These T cell receptor beta chains were read from a single sample in a study of blood T cell repertoires in COVID-19. TCRdb's copy holds only in-frame clones and misses some; the assay was immunoSEQ multiplex PCR. Among roughly 90,000 clones, approximately 85% were seen once, and the ten largest hold around 11%. Sequenced input: peripheral blood. The receptor set was obtained from a human donor in a cohort sampled during active COVID-19. The conserved cysteine and the conserved F or W are not part of the CDR3 here.

v_call | cdr3_aa
TRBV7-9 | ASSRQVIEAF
TRBV5-8 | ASSLSGTGRTEAF
TRBV29-1 | SVQGDSFLYGYT
TRBV4-3 | ASSQIIRQTEQF
TRBV4-2 | ASRGPGQAATFTYEQY
TRBV4-3 | ASSRGQSNQPQH
TRBV7-3 | ASSRKQGSLDTQY
TRBV30 | ASRETREQY
TRBV25-1 | ASSGRIGGGYNEQF
TRBV7-2 | ASSLPFRGTEQY